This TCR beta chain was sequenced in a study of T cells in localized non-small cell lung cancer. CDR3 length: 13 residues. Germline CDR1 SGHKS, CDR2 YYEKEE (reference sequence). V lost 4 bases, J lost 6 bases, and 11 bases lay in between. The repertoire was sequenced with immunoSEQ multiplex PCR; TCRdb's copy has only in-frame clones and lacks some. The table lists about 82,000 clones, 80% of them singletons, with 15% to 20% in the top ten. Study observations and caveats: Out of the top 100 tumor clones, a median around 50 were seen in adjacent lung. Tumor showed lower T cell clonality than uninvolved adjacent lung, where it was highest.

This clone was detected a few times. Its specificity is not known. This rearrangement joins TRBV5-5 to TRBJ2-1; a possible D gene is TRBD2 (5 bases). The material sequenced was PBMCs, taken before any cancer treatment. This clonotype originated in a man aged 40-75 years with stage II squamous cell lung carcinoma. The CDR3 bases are TGTGCCAGCAGCCCGGAGGTGCGCAATGAGCAGTTCTTC. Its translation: CASSPEVRNEQFF.